This TCR beta chain was sequenced in a study of cytomegalovirus exposure and HLA in healthy donors. The study, taken as a whole, reports: The authors considered a cluster of highly shared sequence variants likely to be a sequencing artifact.

In the case of this clone: The antigen is undetermined.

Germline CDR1 reads SGDLS; CDR2 reads YYNGEE. This CDR3 contains 16 residues. Trimming cost V 0 bases and J 6 bases; bases outside gene matches: 8. Primers for the PCR totalled 60 Vbeta and 13 Jbeta. The table came from immunoSEQ multiplex PCR; TCRdb's copy has only in-frame clones and leaves some out. The sample lists about 150,000 clones, about 73% occurring once. Input material: PBMCs. The receptor was isolated from a woman aged 45-65 years in good health and CMV-seropositive. The chain is built from TRBV9 and TRBJ2-1; TRBD2 matches at 8 bases. CDR3 sequence reads: CASSVAGGLGINEQFF. The CDR3 region has the DNA TGTGCCAGCAGCGTAGCGGGGGGGCTGGGAATCAATGAGCAGTTCTTC.